The 26 T cell receptor beta chains below all came from one sample that was sequenced in a study of T-cell reconstitution after alpha-beta-depleted transplantation in children. Using unique molecular identifiers, the investigators prepared the TCRbeta library. TCRdb re-called the PCR reads with MiXCR, one entry per CDR3 protein. This sample has 500,000 to 750,000 distinct CDR3 sequences, with 25% to 30% found just once. Source: PBMCs, taken before TCRalphabeta/CD19-depleted stem cell transplant. The source of these receptors is a boy under two years old with Wiskott-Aldrich syndrome, due to receive a stem cell transplant.

The J gene is TRBJ2-3, the V gene TRBV4-1; 10 bases map to TRBD1. Germline values: CDR1 MGHRA, CDR2 YSYEKL. The J segment lost 4 bases and the V segment lost 10 bases, leaving 14 bases of the junction unmatched. The CDR3 runs to 16 residues. For the CDR3, the DNA is TGCGCCATGCGCCAATCCGGGACAGGGGTGGCAGATACGCAGTATTTT. Residues: CAMRQSGTGVADTQYF.

The chain combines TRBV30 with TRBJ2-1; unclear D gene. There are 15 residues in the CDR3. V was pared by 0 bases and J by 2 bases, with 11 bases between. From germline, CDR1 is GTSNPN and CDR2 SVGIG (reference sequence). The CDR3 here is CAWSVLQPTYNEQFF. DNA of the CDR3: TGTGCCTGGAGTGTACTACAGCCTACCTACAATGAGCAGTTCTTC.

This sequence joins TRBV7-2 and TRBJ2-1; D uncertain. V was trimmed by 5 bases and J by 3 bases, leaving 8 bases between them. CDR3 length equals 13 residues. Germline CDR1 reads SGHTA; CDR2 reads FQGNSA. CDR3 nucleotides: TGTGCCAGCAGCGCCGACAACTACAATGAGCAGTTCTTC. Translation gives CASSADNYNEQFF.

Regarding this clonotype: At one of its ends the junction is not consistent with the germline gene, which may arise from a read error. The chain has TRBV5-1 and TRBJ2-5; the D gene is possibly TRBD2 (5 bases). CDR1 is SGHRS and CDR2 is YFSETQ in the germline V gene. The CDR3 has 14 amino acids. CDR3 in amino acids: CASSLGLLSETRYF. CDR3 coding DNA: TGCGCCAGCAGCTTGGGACTACTGTCGGAGACCCGGTACTTC.

The chain recombines TRBV28 with TRBJ1-4; possibly TRBD1 for D (5 bases). CDR1 is MDHEN and CDR2 is SYDVKM in the germline V gene. Trimming stripped 6 bases from V and 3 bases from J, with 11 bases between. CDR3 size: 14 residues. The CDR3 sequence: CASSTQGPNEKLFF. The CDR3 nucleotides are TGTGCCAGCAGCACCCAGGGCCCTAATGAAAAACTGTTTTTT.

The chain combines TRBV7-2 with TRBJ2-7, with D perhaps TRBD1 or TRBD2 (6 bases each). The germline V gene has CDR1 SGHTA and CDR2 FQGNSA. The CDR3 contains 15 residues. The V and J ends lost 1 base and 0 bases respectively, with 10 bases between them. CDR3 in DNA: TGTGCCAGCAGCTTAGGGGGGGCATTCTCCTACGAGCAGTACTTC. It translates to CASSLGGAFSYEQYF. Looking up the rest from reference TRBV7-2 and TRBJ2-7 gives the full variable domain: GAGVSQSPSNKVTEKGKDVELRCDPISGHTALYWYRQSLGQGLEFLIYFQGNSAPDKSGLPSDRFSAERTGGSVSTLTIQRTQQEDSAVYLCASSLGGAFSYEQYFGPGTRLTVT.

V gene TRBV5-1 combines with J gene TRBJ2-1, with 15 bases matching TRBD2. The CDR3 runs to 18 residues. The V gene end was trimmed by 3 bases and the J gene end by 2 bases; junction bases not matched to a gene: 6. Germline V gene data show CDR1 as SGHRS and CDR2 as YFSETQ. The chain's CDR3 is CASSSGLAGGLTYNEQFF. The CDR3 DNA sequence: TGCGCCAGCAGCTCCGGACTAGCGGGAGGGCTCACCTACAATGAGCAGTTCTTC.

This clonotype was detected a few times. The genes are TRBV20-1 and TRBJ2-7; D is perhaps TRBD2 (7 bases). Trimming removed 4 bases from V and 1 base from J, with 20 bases in between. The CDR3 totals 16 residues. Germline CDR1 and CDR2: DFQATT and SNEGSKA (reference sequence). The CDR3 sequence is CSAIHLAGARSYEQYF. DNA for the CDR3: TGCAGTGCTATCCACCTTGCGGGGGCGAGGTCCTACGAGCAGTACTTC.

This clonotype showed up just once. The chain couples TRBV20-1 to TRBJ2-7, with D unresolved. Trimming left V 4 bases short and J 6 bases short, with 13 bases between. Germline CDR1 reads DFQATT; CDR2 reads SNEGSKA (reference sequence). The CDR3 is 12 amino acids. The CDR3 DNA sequence: TGCAGTGCTACTTTTGTGGTTCCCGAGCAGTACTTC. Amino acid sequence: CSATFVVPEQYF.

This CDR3 reads CAILVQGAQGANVLTF. For the CDR3, the DNA is TGTGCCATCCTCGTCCAGGGGGCTCAAGGGGCCAACGTCCTGACTTTC. V gene TRBV2 combines with J gene TRBJ2-6; 8 bases match TRBD1. CDR1 and CDR2 from the germline V gene are SNHLY and FYNNEI. The CDR3 extends over 16 amino acids. V gave up 10 bases and J gave up 4 bases; unmatched junction bases: 12.

This clonotype appeared a few times. The chain couples TRBV6-5 to TRBJ1-1; D is ambiguous. The V and J ends lost 2 bases and 4 bases respectively, with 8 bases between them. The CDR3 spans 13 residues. Germline V CDR1 and CDR2: MNHEY, SVGAGI. In nucleotides, the CDR3 is TGTGCCAGCAGTTACATGCCGGGCACTGAAGCTTTCTTT. Its translation: CASSYMPGTEAFF.

This clonotype was detected a few times. This sequence joins TRBV28 and TRBJ1-6; TRBD1 is a possible D gene (6 bases). V shed 5 bases and J shed 9 bases, with 17 bases lying between them. The germline gives CDR1 MDHEN, CDR2 SYDVKM. The CDR3 sequence is 15 residues long. The CDR3 DNA follows: TGTGCCAGCAGTCCAAACCAGGGGCTCGGTTCACCCCTCCACTTT. It translates to CASSPNQGLGSPLHF.

This clonotype was seen a handful of times. The chain employs TRBV30 and TRBJ1-1, with 10 bases aligning to TRBD1. Trimming removed 0 bases from V and 1 base from J; junction bases left unmatched: 11. The CDR3 sequence is 18 residues long. Per germline, CDR1 GTSNPN and CDR2 SVGIG (reference sequence). CDR3 in amino acids: CAWSVGGTGAAWNTEAFF. The CDR3 DNA follows: TGTGCCTGGAGTGTAGGTGGGACAGGGGCCGCGTGGAACACTGAAGCTTTCTTT.

This clonotype was picked up one time. Mismatch with germline at one junction end may stem from a read error. The chain joins TRBV10-3 to TRBJ1-1, with TRBD1 identical over 12 bases. This CDR3 is 14 amino acids long. The germline V gene encodes CDR1 ENHRY and CDR2 SYGVKD. CDR3 sequence: CAISVGTGGPDAFF. CDR3 nucleotide sequence: TGTGCCATCAGTGTCGGGACAGGGGGCCCTGACGCTTTCTTT.

This clonotype was seen more than once but under ten times. The chain employs TRBV5-1 and TRBJ2-5, with D perhaps matching TRBD2 (5 bases). The V end lost 5 bases, the J end lost 4 bases, and 9 bases lay between the germline ends. This CDR3 contains 12 residues. Germline V gene data show CDR1 as SGHRS and CDR2 as YFSETQ. The CDR3 nucleotides are TGCGCCAGCAGTCGCGAGGGAGAGACCCAGTACTTC. It translates to CASSREGETQYF.

The chain employs TRBV15 and TRBJ1-4, with D unclear. Germline V gives CDR1 LNHNV, CDR2 YYDKDF (reference sequence). The CDR3 contains 16 residues. Deletions cut 3 bases from V and 6 bases from J, with 17 bases between. For the CDR3, the DNA is TGTGCCACCAGCAGGGAGAGGACGGTATTCTATGAAAAACTGTTTTTT. As protein: CATSRERTVFYEKLFF.

The chain has TRBV5-1 and TRBJ1-2; 8 bases match TRBD1. The CDR3 consists of 12 residues. V lost 4 bases, J lost 6 bases, and 2 bases stayed unmatched. Germline values: CDR1 SGHRS, CDR2 YFSETQ. The CDR3 spells CASSPTGDGYTF. The CDR3 DNA follows: TGCGCCAGCAGCCCGACAGGGGATGGCTACACCTTC.

This clonotype turned up a few times. The chain is built from TRBV5-1 and TRBJ1-2; 12 positions agree with TRBD1. CDR1 is SGHRS and CDR2 is YFSETQ in the germline V gene. The CDR3 covers 13 residues. Germline trimming cut 5 bases from V and 8 bases from J; bases unmatched to any gene: 4. Here the CDR3 DNA reads TGCGCCAGCAGTCCCGGGACAGGGGGCGGCTACACCTTC. Its protein product is CASSPGTGGGYTF.

CDR3 amino acids: CASSKDMSSYNEQFF. CDR3 DNA: TGTGCCAGCTCAAAGGACATGAGCTCCTACAATGAGCAGTTCTTC. The chain links TRBV18 to TRBJ2-1, with D perhaps matching TRBD1 (5 bases). Trimming took 5 bases from V and 0 from J, leaving 11 bases between them. CDR1 is KGHSH and CDR2 is LQKENI in the germline V gene. The CDR3 has 15 amino acids.

The chain is built from TRBV29-1 and TRBJ2-2, with 14 bases identical to TRBD2. The J segment lost 5 bases and the V segment lost 6 bases, leaving 5 bases of the junction unmatched. Germline assignment: CDR1 SQVTM and CDR2 ANQGSEA. The CDR3 runs 15 residues. The CDR3, as DNA: TGCAGCGTCGGGACTAGCGGGAGTAGAACCGGGGAGCTGTTTTTT. Amino acids: CSVGTSGSRTGELFF.

This clonotype occurred a few times. The V and J genes are TRBV5-1 and TRBJ2-7; possibly TRBD1 or TRBD2 for D (5 bases each). Germline V gives CDR1 SGHRS, CDR2 YFSETQ. V was cut by 4 bases and J by 2 bases, with 16 bases left in between. The CDR3 extends over 15 amino acids. CDR3 in amino acids: CASSLGTSETYEQYF. The CDR3 nucleotides are TGCGCCAGCAGCCTAGGGACCTCTGAGACCTACGAGCAGTACTTC.

This clonotype was found a few times. This chain connects TRBV24-1 to TRBJ2-1; D gene ambiguous. CDR1 is KGHDR and CDR2 is SFDVKD in the germline V gene. The CDR3 sequence is 12 residues long. Between the trimmed V and J ends, which lost 4 bases and 3 bases, there was a span of 3 bases. CDR3 bases: TGTGCCACCAGTGAGGGCTACAATGAGCAGTTCTTC. It translates to CATSEGYNEQFF.

The chain uses TRBV3-1 and TRBJ1-2; 7 positions agree with TRBD1. V lost 2 bases, J lost 7 bases, and 7 bases stayed unmatched. This CDR3 spans 14 amino acids. Germline V gene data show CDR1 as LGHDT and CDR2 as YNNKEL (reference sequence). In DNA form, the CDR3 reads TGTGCCAGCAGCCAACCTGACAGGGTCGGTGGCTACACCTTC. Translating it yields CASSQPDRVGGYTF.

This clonotype was observed a handful of times. In DNA, the CDR3 is TGTGCCAGCAGCTTAGGCGGACAGGGTATCGATGAGCAGTTCTTC. This codes for CASSLGGQGIDEQFF. This rearrangement joins TRBV7-2 to TRBJ2-1; TRBD1 agrees at 8 bases. The CDR3 is made up of 15 amino acids. Trimming at V came to 1 base and at J to 8 bases, leaving 7 bases not matched to a gene. Germline V gene sequence: CDR1 SGHTA, CDR2 FQGNSA. The full variable domain, its missing parts supplied by reference TRBV7-2 and TRBJ2-1, is GAGVSQSPSNKVTEKGKDVELRCDPISGHTALYWYRQSLGQGLEFLIYFQGNSAPDKSGLPSDRFSAERTGGSVSTLTIQRTQQEDSAVYLCASSLGGQGIDEQFFGPGTRLTVL.

A few counts support this clonotype. The V call is TRBV29-1, the J call TRBJ2-7; D is ambiguous. V dropped 6 bases and J dropped 6 bases, with 12 bases sitting between them. This CDR3 is built from 11 residues. From germline, CDR1 is SQVTM and CDR2 ANQGSEA. The CDR3 DNA is TGCAGCGTCTCCAAGAATTTCGAGCAGTACTTC. Protein product: CSVSKNFEQYF.

This rearrangement joins TRBV18 to TRBJ2-7; D not certain. V dropped 3 bases and J dropped 0 bases, with 12 bases sitting between them. CDR1 is KGHSH, CDR2 LQKENI, per germline. The CDR3 runs to 15 residues. CDR3 residues: CASSPLGQRSYEQYF. The CDR3 region has the DNA TGTGCCAGCTCACCCTTGGGCCAACGCTCCTACGAGCAGTACTTC.